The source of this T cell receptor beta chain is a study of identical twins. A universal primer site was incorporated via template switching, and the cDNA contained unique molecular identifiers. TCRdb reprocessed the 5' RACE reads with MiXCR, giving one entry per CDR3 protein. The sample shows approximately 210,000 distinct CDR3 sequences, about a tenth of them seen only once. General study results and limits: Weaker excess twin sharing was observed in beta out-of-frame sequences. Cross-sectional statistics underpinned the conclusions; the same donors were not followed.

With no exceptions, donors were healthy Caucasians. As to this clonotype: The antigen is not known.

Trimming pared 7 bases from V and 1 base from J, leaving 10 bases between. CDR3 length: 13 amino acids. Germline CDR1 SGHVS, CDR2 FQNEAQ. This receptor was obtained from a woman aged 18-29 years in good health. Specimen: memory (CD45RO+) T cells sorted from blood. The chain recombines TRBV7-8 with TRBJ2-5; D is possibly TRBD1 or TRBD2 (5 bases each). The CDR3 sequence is CASTRDLQETQYF. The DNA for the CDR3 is TGTGCCAGCACCCGGGACCTCCAAGAGACCCAGTACTTC.